Listed here are 24 T cell receptor beta chains from one sample, sequenced in a study of cytomegalovirus exposure and HLA in healthy donors. PCR employed 60 Vbeta and 13 Jbeta primers. Only in-frame clones appear in the TCRdb table, and some are missing; sequencing was by immunoSEQ multiplex PCR. The table has under 130,000 clones, approximately 86% seen once. Material: PBMCs. The origin of the receptors is a young man in good health and CMV-seronegative.

This sequence joins TRBV2 and TRBJ1-5, with D unresolved. Germline values: CDR1 SNHLY, CDR2 FYNNEI. Trimming stripped 2 bases from V and 4 bases from J, with 9 bases between. This CDR3 is built from 14 residues. For the CDR3, the DNA is TGTGCCAGCAGTGAATTCTTGTTAAATCAGCCCCAGCATTTT. Its translation: CASSEFLLNQPQHF.

This chain links TRBV2 with TRBJ2-3, with TRBD2 identical over 12 bases. In germline, CDR1 is SNHLY, CDR2 FYNNEI. This CDR3 region has 15 residues. V lost 7 bases and J lost 4; bases outside the gene matches: 6. As DNA, the CDR3 is TGTGCCAGCAATCGACTAGCGGGAGCCGCAGATACGCAGTATTTT. Residues: CASNRLAGAADTQYF.

This chain joins TRBV11-1 and TRBJ1-1; tentative D call: TRBD1 (5 bases). In germline, CDR1 is SGHAT, CDR2 FQDESV (reference sequence). V was trimmed by 5 bases and J by 0 bases, leaving 10 bases between them. This CDR3 comprises 14 residues. The CDR3 bases are TGTGCCAGCAGCCCTAGACAGTTGAACACTGAAGCTTTCTTT. Translation gives CASSPRQLNTEAFF.

Only a few counts were recorded for this clone. The chain recombines TRBV25-1 with TRBJ1-2; D possibly corresponds to TRBD1 (6 bases). The germline CDR1 and CDR2 sequences are MGHDK and SYGVNS. The CDR3 runs 15 residues. Trimming stripped 4 bases from V and 8 bases from J, with 20 bases between. CDR3 protein: CASSVFRGALIGYTF. CDR3 bases: TGTGCCAGCAGTGTATTTCGGGGGGCGTTAATCGGCTACACCTTC.

This CDR3 is CASRMKRESYEQYF. For the CDR3, the DNA is TGTGCCAGCAGGATGAAGCGGGAGTCCTACGAGCAGTACTTC. This chain joins TRBV28 and TRBJ2-7, with 8 positions matching TRBD2. This CDR3 comprises 14 residues. Trimming took 6 bases from V and 1 from J; bases not matched to a gene: 5. CDR1 and CDR2 from the germline V gene are MDHEN and SYDVKM. Using reference TRBV28 and TRBJ2-7 for the parts outside the CDR3, the full variable domain is DVKVTQSSRYLVKRTGEKVFLECVQDMDHENMFWYRQDPGLGLRLIYFSYDVKMKEKGDIPEGYSVSREKKERFSLILESASTNQTSMYLCASRMKRESYEQYFGPGTRLTVT.

The genes are TRBV19 and TRBJ1-5; 8 nucleotides match TRBD1. Trimming at V came to 3 bases and at J to 0 bases, leaving 4 bases not matched to a gene. Germline values: CDR1 LNHDA, CDR2 SQIVND (reference sequence). CDR3 length: 16 amino acids. In DNA form, the CDR3 reads TGTGCCAGTAGTATTGGACAGGGCCTTAGCAATCAGCCCCAGCATTTT. Residues: CASSIGQGLSNQPQHF.

V gene TRBV11-3 combines with J gene TRBJ2-1; TRBD2 aligns across 11 bases. CDR1 and CDR2 from the germline V gene are SGHNT and YENEEA. The ends lost 5 bases at V and 8 bases at J; junction bases unmatched: 11. This CDR3 is built from 16 residues. The CDR3 region has the DNA TGTGCCAGCAGCCCTTCACTAGCGGGAGCTCGGGATGAGCAGTTCTTC. As protein: CASSPSLAGARDEQFF.

The genes are TRBV9 and TRBJ1-1; 10 bases match TRBD1. V dropped 7 bases and J dropped 4; count of bases not matched to a gene: 7. CDR3 length equals 14 residues. CDR1 and CDR2 from the germline V gene are SGDLS and YYNGEE. CDR3: CASGTGDWVTEAFF. CDR3 DNA: TGTGCCAGCGGGACAGGGGATTGGGTCACTGAAGCTTTCTTT.

This sequence joins TRBV4-3 and TRBJ2-1; D is perhaps TRBD2 (6 bases). The length of the CDR3 is 20 residues. The germline V and J ends were trimmed by 4 bases and 1 base, with 26 bases remaining between them. The germline CDR1 and CDR2 sequences are LGHNA and YSLEER. In nucleotides, the CDR3 is TGCGCCAGCAGCCTCCTTCCCGGGCCGCGGGGAAAGGGGTCCTACAATGAGCAGTTCTTC. Translating it yields CASSLLPGPRGKGSYNEQFF.

The CDR3 coding sequence is TGTGCCAGCACCCAGATAGCGGCGGATAGAGGTGAGCAGTTCTTC. Encoded protein: CASTQIAADRGEQFF. The chain carries TRBV6-6 and TRBJ2-1; a weak D match, TRBD2 (6 bases). Germline CDR1 MNHNY, CDR2 SVGAGI (reference sequence). Trimming stripped 7 bases from V and 9 bases from J, with 22 bases between. The CDR3 sequence is 15 residues long.

V gene TRBV19 combines with J gene TRBJ2-1; possible D gene TRBD2, 6 bases. Germline CDR1 LNHDA, CDR2 SQIVND (reference sequence). Trimming took 5 bases from V and 8 from J, leaving 16 bases between them. There are 14 residues in the CDR3. The CDR3 spells CASSFGGQRDEQFF. The CDR3 DNA reads TGTGCCAGTAGTTTCGGAGGGCAACGGGATGAGCAGTTCTTC.

V is TRBV29-1 and J is TRBJ2-7, with TRBD1 matching over 9 bases. The CDR3 extends over 13 amino acids. The germline V gene encodes CDR1 SQVTM and CDR2 ANQGSEA. V lost 6 bases and J lost 3; bases outside the gene matches: 6. The CDR3, as DNA: TGCAGCGTCCGACAGGGGGGGGTCTACGAGCAGTACTTC. Protein: CSVRQGGVYEQYF.

The chain links TRBV9 to TRBJ2-3, with TRBD1 as a possible D gene (5 bases). The germline V gene has CDR1 SGDLS and CDR2 YYNGEE. The CDR3 runs to 16 residues. V was cut by 2 bases and J by 1 base, with 14 bases left in between. CDR3: CASSVDTNVGTDTQYF. For the CDR3, the DNA is TGTGCCAGCAGCGTGGACACTAACGTCGGCACAGATACGCAGTATTTT.

This clone showed up just a few times. The chain links TRBV7-2 to TRBJ2-1, with TRBD2 identical over 11 bases. Looked up from germline, CDR1 is SGHTA and CDR2 is FQGNSA. With V trimmed by 2 bases and J by 3 bases, 3 bases remained unmatched. The CDR3 is made up of 16 amino acids. Written as DNA, the CDR3 is TGTGCCAGCAGCTTACAAACTAGCGGGGGCTACAATGAGCAGTTCTTC. It codes for CASSLQTSGGYNEQFF.

This rearrangement joins TRBV4-3 to TRBJ2-7; TRBD1 agrees at 9 bases. The CDR3 has 15 residues. Germline trimming cut 0 bases from V and 3 bases from J; bases unmatched to any gene: 3. Germline-derived CDR1 and CDR2 are LGHNA and YSLEER. CDR3 nucleotides: TGCGCCAGCAGCCAAGATGACAGGGGGGACTACGAGCAGTACTTC. This gives the protein CASSQDDRGDYEQYF.

The rearrangement uses TRBV19 and TRBJ2-3; TRBD2 aligns across 11 bases. This CDR3 spans 16 amino acids. The V and J ends lost 4 bases and 2 bases, in that order; junction bases with no gene match: 5. Germline CDR1 reads LNHDA; CDR2 reads SQIVND (reference sequence). The DNA for the CDR3 is TGTGCCAGTAGTAGCACTAGCGGGGGATACACAGATACGCAGTATTTT. Encoded protein: CASSSTSGGYTDTQYF.

This rearrangement joins TRBV7-2 to TRBJ2-2, with D unclear. CDR1 and CDR2 from the germline V gene are SGHTA and FQGNSA. The CDR3 is 17 amino acids. V dropped 3 bases and J dropped 0 bases, with 14 bases sitting between them. CDR3 protein: CASSFYGTATNTGELFF. The CDR3 DNA reads TGTGCCAGCAGCTTTTACGGTACAGCCACGAACACCGGGGAGCTGTTTTTT.

The chain uses TRBV27 and TRBJ1-5; the D gene is possibly TRBD1 (6 bases). Trimming took 4 bases from V and 7 from J, leaving 14 bases between them. Per germline, CDR1 MNHEY and CDR2 SMNVEV (reference sequence). CDR3 size: 14 residues. The CDR3 loop is CASSSQGSDQPQHF. CDR3 sequence (DNA): TGTGCCAGCAGTTCCCAGGGGTCCGACCAGCCCCAGCATTTT.

This clone turned up a few times. V and J are TRBV5-1 and TRBJ1-1; D possibly corresponds to TRBD1 (5 bases). CDR1 SGHRS and CDR2 YFSETQ come from the germline V gene. The CDR3 is made up of 14 amino acids. Trimming removed 0 bases at V and 1 base at J, with 7 bases between. This chain's CDR3 is CASSLAGQNTEAFF. CDR3 DNA sequence: TGCGCCAGCAGCTTGGCCGGACAGAACACTGAAGCTTTCTTT.

The chain has TRBV5-1 and TRBJ2-3; 7 positions agree with TRBD2. The length of the CDR3 is 15 residues. Trimming cost V 0 bases and J 1 base; bases outside gene matches: 2. The germline CDR1 and CDR2 sequences are SGHRS and YFSETQ. In nucleotides, the CDR3 is TGCGCCAGCAGCTTGGTGGGGGGGGGCACAGATACGCAGTATTTT. Its translation is CASSLVGGGTDTQYF.

The chain combines TRBV6-1 with TRBJ2-2; D unclear. The CDR3 spans 14 residues. V lost 2 bases, J lost 4 bases, and 8 bases lay in between. Looked up from germline, CDR1 is MNHNS and CDR2 is SASEGT. CDR3 DNA: TGTGCCAGCAGTGAAATGGCTAGCACCGGGGAGCTGTTTTTT. The encoded protein is CASSEMASTGELFF.

This chain joins TRBV6-5 and TRBJ1-1; no clear D gene. The CDR3 totals 14 residues. With 0 bases removed from V and 4 bases from J, the gap between germline ends came to 9 bases. From germline, CDR1 is MNHEY and CDR2 SVGAGI. CDR3 region: CASSYSNGRTEAFF. CDR3 sequence (DNA): TGTGCCAGCAGTTACTCGAATGGCCGCACTGAAGCTTTCTTT.

This sequence joins TRBV19 and TRBJ2-7, with a weak D call TRBD1 (5 bases). V lost 3 bases and J lost 0, with 9 bases in between. Germline V gene data show CDR1 as LNHDA and CDR2 as SQIVND (reference sequence). The CDR3 loop spans 14 amino acids. CDR3 DNA: TGTGCCAGTAGTATGAAGGGGTTCTCCTACGAGCAGTACTTC. As protein: CASSMKGFSYEQYF.

The chain links TRBV29-1 to TRBJ2-7, with 7 nucleotides matching TRBD2. The CDR3 is 11 residues long. Trimming at V came to 6 bases and at J to 4 bases, leaving 3 bases not matched to a gene. Germline-derived CDR1 and CDR2 are SQVTM and ANQGSEA. The CDR3 DNA is TGCAGCGTCCTGCGGGAGTACGAGCAGTACTTC. Translated, it gives CSVLREYEQYF.